This T cell receptor (beta chain) derives from a study of regulatory T cells in long-lasting Graves disease. Sequencing libraries for TCR beta were prepared with iRepertoire HTBI primers and Arm-PCR of CDR3 regions. TCRdb re-analysed the multiplex PCR reads in MiXCR, keeping a single row per CDR3 protein. The table includes roughly 610,000 distinct CDR3 sequences, around 16% detected once. CDR3 length equals 15 residues. V dropped 5 bases and J dropped 5; count of bases not matched to a gene: 7. Germline V gene data show CDR1 as MNHEY and CDR2 as SVGEGT. Time point meaning: newly diagnosed GD, antithyroid drugs for less than 3 months. Making the TCR library involved RNA that had been extracted from PBMCs. Nine milliliters of peripheral blood were taken and placed in EDTA tubes. The sample was also reused in another study, on T cells in Graves' hyperthyroidism and ophthalmopathy.

Here the sequenced sample was peripheral blood mononuclear cells (PBMCs), taken at new diagnosis, from a patient treated with antithyroid drugs. V is TRBV6-2 or TRBV6-3 and J is TRBJ2-1; 9 positions match TRBD2. The sequence came from a man aged 18 to 29 with Graves disease. This CDR3 reads CASSHGTSSDNEQFF. The CDR3 region has the DNA TGTGCCAGCAGTCACGGGACTAGCAGCGACAATGAGCAGTTCTTC.